This T cell receptor beta chain was recovered during a study of spatial heterogeneity in lung cancer. Study-wide background: Where available, sequencing covered follow-up PBMC samples, taken at a median of approximately 23 months after resection. Fewer alpha-chain than beta-chain sequences were consistently detected.

Specified time point: blood at routine non-recurrence follow-up after resection. Sequencing was performed on whole RNA extracted from tumor and nontumor lung tissue, or from frozen PBMC, and the material was left unsorted. TCRdb re-derived calls from the 5' RACE reads in MiXCR, one entry per CDR3 protein. The table lists just over 70,000 distinct CDR3 sequences, approximately 8.9% of them singletons. V trimming: 7 bases; J trimming: 7 bases; junction bases outside the gene matches: 7. The CDR3 runs 13 residues. Germline V gives CDR1 SGHRS, CDR2 YFSETQ. This clonotype was seen at least ten times. This specimen consisted of PBMCs, obtained at follow-up. The genes are TRBV5-1 and TRBJ1-1; 10 bases align to TRBD1. The TCR comes from a female donor with early-stage non-small cell lung cancer. The CDR3 is CASAGQGVGEAFF. DNA of the CDR3: TGCGCCAGCGCCGGACAGGGGGTTGGTGAAGCTTTCTTT.